This entry lists 8 T cell receptor beta chains sequenced from one sample in a study of T cell repertoires in cytomegalovirus infection. TCRdb processed the reads anew with MiXCR; each CDR3 protein has one entry. This table holds fewer than 200,000 distinct CDR3 sequences, about 15% found once. Sequencing was carried out using PBMCs. Source of these receptors: a human donor in good health (CMV status not recorded). Some clones in this sample may be carry-over from other donors' samples.

This clonotype showed up just a few times. The chain combines TRBV6-1 with TRBJ2-7; TRBD1 matches at 9 bases. J lost 4 bases, V lost 6 bases, and 4 bases had no gene match. This CDR3 is 13 amino acids long. The germline V gene has CDR1 MNHNS and CDR2 SASEGT. The CDR3 loop is CASSRDREYEQYF. The CDR3 DNA is TGTGCCAGCAGCCGGGACAGGGAATACGAGCAGTACTTC.

This clonotype was observed many times. The chain couples TRBV7-2 to TRBJ2-7, with D perhaps matching TRBD1 (6 bases). Germline CDR1 and CDR2: SGHTA and FQGNSA. Trimming removed 4 bases at V and 7 bases at J, with 17 bases between. The CDR3 sequence is 14 residues long. The DNA of the CDR3 is TGTGCCAGCAGCTCCCCCTCCTGGGGGCTGGAGCAGTACTTC. Amino acid sequence: CASSSPSWGLEQYF.

This sequence joins TRBV12-3 or TRBV12-4 and TRBJ2-7; weak D call: TRBD1 (7 bases). V lost 5 bases and J 2 bases, leaving 13 bases between the germline ends. The CDR3 runs 14 residues. Written as DNA, the CDR3 is TGTGCCAGCAGTGGGGGGACAGATGCCTACGAGCAGTACTTC. It is translated as CASSGGTDAYEQYF.

The chain recombines TRBV29-1 with TRBJ2-1, with TRBD1 as a possible D gene (6 bases). The V and J ends lost 6 bases and 3 bases respectively, with 15 bases between them. CDR3 length: 14 amino acids. Looked up from germline, CDR1 is SQVTM and CDR2 is ANQGSEA. Here the CDR3 reads CSVSYLTGYNEQFF. The DNA for the CDR3 is TGCAGCGTCTCTTACCTGACAGGCTACAATGAGCAGTTCTTC.

This clonotype was detected only a few times. The chain carries TRBV5-1 and TRBJ1-2; no clear D. CDR3 size: 12 residues. In germline, CDR1 is SGHRS, CDR2 YFSETQ. V lost 4 bases, J lost 3 bases, and 7 bases lay in between. CDR3 loop: CASSMEDYGYTF. The CDR3 DNA reads as TGCGCCAGCAGCATGGAGGACTATGGCTACACCTTC. Looking up the rest from reference TRBV5-1 and TRBJ1-2 gives the full variable domain: KAGVTQTPRYLIKTRGQQVTLSCSPISGHRSVSWYQQTPGQGLQFLFEYFSETQRNKGNFPGRFSGRQFSNSRSEMNVSTLELGDSALYLCASSMEDYGYTFGSGTRLTVV.

This clonotype was counted ten times or more. The V and J genes are TRBV12-3 or TRBV12-4 and TRBJ2-3, with D possibly being TRBD1 or TRBD2 (5 bases each). Between the trimmed V and J ends, which lost 8 bases and 0 bases, there was a span of 15 bases. The CDR3 is 15 residues long. CDR3 residues: CASLRMGESTDTQYF. The CDR3 nucleotides are TGTGCCAGCCTGAGAATGGGGGAAAGCACAGATACGCAGTATTTT.

This clonotype was seen more than once but under ten times. The V and J genes are TRBV20-1 and TRBJ2-7; 9 nucleotides align to TRBD2. Germline CDR1 reads DFQATT; CDR2 reads SNEGSKA (reference sequence). The CDR3 length is 14 residues. V shed 5 bases and J 6 bases; nucleotides not matched to a gene: 11. The chain's CDR3 is CSAGLPGLASEQYF. In DNA form, the CDR3 reads TGCAGTGCTGGACTACCGGGACTAGCATCCGAGCAGTACTTC.

The sample holds many counts of this clonotype. This chain connects TRBV7-2 to TRBJ2-7; D possibly matches TRBD1 or TRBD2 (7 bases each). V was cut by 5 bases and J by 5 bases, with 22 bases left in between. This CDR3 comprises 16 residues. Per germline, CDR1 SGHTA and CDR2 FQGNSA. CDR3 sequence (DNA): TGTGCCAGCAGCCATGGGGGGAGGGGGCGCAAGAACGAGCAGTACTTC. Residues: CASSHGGRGRKNEQYF.